This T cell receptor (beta chain) was recovered during a study of graft-versus-host responses after intestinal transplantation. Overall study: Transplantation in recipients was multivisceral, liver-intestinal, or isolated intestinal. Recipients across the board were started on anti-thymocyte globulin induction, then kept on tacrolimus and steroids for roughly 3 years.

The CDR3 consists of 20 residues. Germline CDR1 is SGHRS and CDR2 is YFSETQ. With 2 bases clipped from V and 7 bases from J, the junction kept 21 bases outside the gene matches. A remark on this clone: Its target is not known.

Profiled with immunoSEQ multiplex PCR; TCRdb holds only in-frame clones, not every one. The sample holds tens of thousands of clones, 89% seen once. This sequence joins TRBV5-1 and TRBJ1-2, with 12 bases fitting TRBD1. This TCR came from a human donor who was the organ donor for an intestinal transplant. The input for sequencing was unstimulated CD4+ T cells sorted from spleen or lymph node cells, taken before transplant. CDR3: CASSLIVGIGTGGEVSGYTF. The DNA of the CDR3 is TGCGCCAGCAGCTTAATTGTTGGGATTGGGACAGGGGGCGAAGTCTCTGGCTACACCTTC.